This T cell receptor beta chain was captured in a study of T cells in Graves' hyperthyroidism and ophthalmopathy. Study conclusions and caveats: Blood also contained most expanded thyroid clonotypes above 0.001. In validation, the model predicted ophthalmopathy. These predictions came a median about 6 months before onset.

RNA transcripts yielded amplified TCR beta CDR3 regions. First-round RT-PCR targeting the TCR CDR3 was performed with the HTBI primer set. TCRdb called the multiplex PCR reads again in MiXCR, with one record for every CDR3 protein. Here the sample spans about 420,000 distinct CDR3 sequences, around a sixth being singletons. The germline gives CDR1 MDHEN, CDR2 SYDVKM. The CDR3 consists of 14 residues. The germline V and J ends were trimmed by 5 bases and 4 bases, with 14 bases remaining between them. For the diagnoses, clinical symptoms, serum thyroxine and TRAb, thyroid ultrasound and orbital computed tomography were used. Fresh peripheral blood, 8 to 10 ml of it, supplied the PBMCs. A note on this clonotype: Its target is unknown.

The chain couples TRBV28 to TRBJ1-2; possibly TRBD1 for D (6 bases). The clonotype originates from a woman between 18 and 29 years old with Graves' hyperthyroidism. Sequenced: blood. The chain's CDR3 is CASSPLQGIYGYTF. As DNA, the CDR3 is TGTGCCAGCAGTCCTCTGCAGGGGATCTATGGCTACACCTTC.